This TCR beta chain was sequenced for a study of T cells of healthy individuals. Trimming took 1 base from V and 0 from J, leaving 7 bases between them. The CDR3 is 14 amino acids. The V gene's germline CDR1 is MGHRA and CDR2 YSYEKL. MiXCR, applied by TCRdb to the 5' RACE reads, yields one record per CDR3 protein. This sample has about 40,000 distinct CDR3 sequences, with around 4.5% found just once. This receptor was taken from a human donor in good health. The chain couples TRBV4-1 to TRBJ2-7, with D unclear. The CDR3 sequence is CASSQAESSYEQYF. In DNA form, the CDR3 reads TGCGCCAGCAGCCAAGCTGAGAGCTCCTACGAGCAGTACTTC.